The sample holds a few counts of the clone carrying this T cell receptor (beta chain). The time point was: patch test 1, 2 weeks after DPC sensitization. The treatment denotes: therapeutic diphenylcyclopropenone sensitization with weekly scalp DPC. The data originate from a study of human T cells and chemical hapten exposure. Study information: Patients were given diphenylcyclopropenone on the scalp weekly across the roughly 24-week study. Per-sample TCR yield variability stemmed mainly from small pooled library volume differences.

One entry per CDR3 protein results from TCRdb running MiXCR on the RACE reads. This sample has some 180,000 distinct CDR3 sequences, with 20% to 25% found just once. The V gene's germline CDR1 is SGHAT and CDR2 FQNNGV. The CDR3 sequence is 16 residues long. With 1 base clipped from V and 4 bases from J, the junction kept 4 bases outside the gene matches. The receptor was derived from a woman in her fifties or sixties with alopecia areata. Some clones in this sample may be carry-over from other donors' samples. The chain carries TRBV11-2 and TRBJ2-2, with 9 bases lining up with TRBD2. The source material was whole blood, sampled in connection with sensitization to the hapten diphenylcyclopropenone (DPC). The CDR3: CASSLVSAGGTGELFF. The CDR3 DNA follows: TGTGCCAGCAGCTTAGTTTCAGCGGGGGGCACCGGGGAGCTGTTTTTT.